These 16 T cell receptor beta chains originate from one sample sequenced in a study of blood T cell repertoires in COVID-19. Profiling relied on immunoSEQ multiplex PCR, and the TCRdb table lists in-frame clones only, not all of them. The table lists around 290,000 clones, around nine tenths of them singletons. Sequencing was carried out using peripheral blood. Receptors originate from an older woman with COVID-19, enrolled during active disease.

V gene TRBV7-8 combines with J gene TRBJ1-1, with 7 nucleotides matching TRBD1. Losses at the gene ends were 3 bases for V and 3 bases for J; bases not matched to a gene: 10. CDR3 size: 16 residues. Germline V gene lookup returns CDR1 SGHVS and CDR2 FQNEAQ. CDR3 loop: CASSFEGPTGDTEAFF. For the CDR3, the DNA is TGTGCCAGCAGCTTTGAGGGACCCACAGGGGACACTGAAGCTTTCTTT.

The chain is built from TRBV6-5 and TRBJ1-2, with 8 bases matching TRBD1. This CDR3 spans 15 amino acids. Germline CDR1 is MNHEY and CDR2 is SVGAGI. V lost 6 bases and J lost 3; bases outside the gene matches: 9. CDR3 nucleotide sequence: TGTGCCAGCAGCAAACCCTCAGGGGGCCACTATGGCTACACCTTC. It is translated as CASSKPSGGHYGYTF.

This chain links TRBV7-2 with TRBJ2-7; D remains unclear. V was cut by 1 base and J by 1 base, with 11 bases left in between. This CDR3 spans 15 amino acids. Germline loops: CDR1 SGHTA, CDR2 FQGNSA. The CDR3 DNA is TGTGCCAGCAGCTTAGACATCAGTCCTTCCTACGAGCAGTACTTC. As protein: CASSLDISPSYEQYF.

This rearrangement joins TRBV7-2 to TRBJ1-1; unclear D gene. CDR1 is SGHTA, CDR2 FQGNSA, per germline. The CDR3 loop spans 16 amino acids. The V end was cut by 3 bases, the J end by 0 bases, with 14 bases between. The CDR3 loop is CASSFSSDTLNTEAFF. DNA of the CDR3: TGTGCCAGCAGCTTTTCTTCTGACACCCTGAACACTGAAGCTTTCTTT.

This chain connects TRBV6-5 to TRBJ1-1, with TRBD1 as a possible D gene (6 bases). The CDR3 has 14 residues. Germline V CDR1 and CDR2: MNHEY, SVGAGI. V was shortened by 1 base and J by 7 bases, with 13 bases between the two germline ends. CDR3: CASSYFGTPNEAFF. The CDR3 nucleotides read TGTGCCAGCAGTTACTTTGGGACACCAAATGAAGCTTTCTTT.

The chain joins TRBV18 to TRBJ1-5; 11 bases map to TRBD1. The junction had 4 bases not matched to a gene; V was cut back by 3 bases and J by 6 bases. Looked up from germline, CDR1 is KGHSH and CDR2 is LQKENI. This CDR3 is built from 15 residues. CDR3 loop: CASSPSGTGGQPQHF. The CDR3 DNA follows: TGTGCCAGCTCACCCTCGGGGACAGGGGGTCAGCCCCAGCATTTT.

This chain connects TRBV5-1 to TRBJ2-7; 9 nucleotides agree with TRBD2. CDR1 is SGHRS, CDR2 YFSETQ, per germline. The trim removed 0 bases at V and 3 bases at J, leaving 16 bases unmatched. The CDR3 has 19 amino acids. CDR3 in amino acids: CASSLVRSGGPTLLYEQYF. CDR3 nucleotides: TGCGCCAGCAGCTTGGTCCGTAGCGGGGGACCGACCCTTCTCTACGAGCAGTACTTC.

This clone was seen only once. This rearrangement joins TRBV10-2 to TRBJ2-1; 9 nucleotides align to TRBD1. This CDR3 region has 15 residues. After removal of 6 bases from V and 7 bases from J, the junction contained 10 bases not matched to a gene. CDR1 and CDR2 (germline): WSHSY, SAAADI. The CDR3 sequence is CASSIRDRVDNEQFF. The CDR3 DNA sequence: TGCGCCAGCAGCATCCGGGACAGGGTCGATAATGAGCAGTTCTTC.

Comments on this clone: The sample contains more than one DNA sequence encoding this CDR3. This chain links TRBV2 with TRBJ2-3, with 7 nucleotides matching TRBD1. V was pared by 3 bases and J by 0 bases, with 3 bases of the junction left unmatched. CDR1 and CDR2 from the germline V gene are SNHLY and FYNNEI. The CDR3 contains 15 residues. CDR3 protein: CASSEGTASTDTQYF. The CDR3 DNA follows: TGTGCCAGCAGTGAGGGGACAGCGAGCACAGATACGCAGTATTTT.

This chain connects TRBV5-1 to TRBJ1-3, with TRBD1 as a possible D gene (5 bases). This CDR3 has 14 amino acids. CDR1 is SGHRS, CDR2 YFSETQ, per germline. Trimming cost V 0 bases and J 7 bases, with 11 bases left between them. This CDR3 is CASSLGGEGNTIYF. The CDR3, as DNA: TGCGCCAGCAGCTTGGGGGGCGAAGGGAACACCATATATTTT.

DNA of the CDR3: TGTGCCAGCATCGGATTGACAGGGGACCACGAGCAGTACTTC. This gives the protein CASIGLTGDHEQYF. V usage is TRBV6-5 and J usage is TRBJ2-7; 8 bases are shared with TRBD1. After removal of 7 bases from V and 5 bases from J, the junction contained 10 bases not matched to a gene. Per germline, CDR1 MNHEY and CDR2 SVGAGI. This CDR3 is built from 14 residues.

This clone was detected a few times. The J gene is TRBJ2-7, the V gene TRBV4-3; perhaps TRBD1 as D (6 bases). In germline, CDR1 is LGHNA, CDR2 YSLEER. Trimming cost V 1 base and J 1 base, with 8 bases left between them. The CDR3 is made up of 14 amino acids. CDR3 sequence reads: CASSQGRGSYEQYF. The CDR3, as DNA: TGCGCCAGCAGCCAAGGCAGGGGTTCCTACGAGCAGTACTTC.

The V call is TRBV5-1, the J call TRBJ2-4; D uncertain. Germline CDR1 and CDR2: SGHRS and YFSETQ. The V end was cut by 2 bases, the J end by 0 bases, with 9 bases between. The CDR3 sequence is 15 residues long. CDR3 loop: CASSFDSLAKNIQYF. The CDR3 nucleotides read TGCGCCAGCAGCTTTGACTCGTTAGCCAAAAACATTCAGTACTTC. The entire variable domain, with the rest obtained from reference TRBV5-1 and TRBJ2-4, is as follows: KAGVTQTPRYLIKTRGQQVTLSCSPISGHRSVSWYQQTPGQGLQFLFEYFSETQRNKGNFPGRFSGRQFSNSRSEMNVSTLELGDSALYLCASSFDSLAKNIQYFGAGTRLSVL.

The chain employs TRBV19 and TRBJ2-1; tentative D call: TRBD1 (6 bases). The CDR3 covers 13 residues. V was clipped by 5 bases and J by 8 bases, with 13 bases between them. CDR1 LNHDA and CDR2 SQIVND come from the germline V gene (reference sequence). The DNA of the CDR3 is TGTGCCAGTAGTCCCCGGGCAGGGGATGAGCAGTTCTTC. Translating it yields CASSPRAGDEQFF.

The chain couples TRBV10-2 to TRBJ1-2; 8 positions agree with TRBD1. V shed 6 bases and J 8 bases; nucleotides not matched to a gene: 17. The CDR3 runs to 16 residues. CDR1 is WSHSY, CDR2 SAAADI, per germline. CDR3 in DNA: TGCGCCAGCAGACCCGATTGGACAGGGACATCGCAAGGCTACACCTTC. Its translation: CASRPDWTGTSQGYTF.

The count of this clone is one. The V call is TRBV6-5, the J call TRBJ2-7, with TRBD1 identical over 9 bases. Germline CDR1 MNHEY, CDR2 SVGAGI. V shed 4 bases, J shed 6 bases, and the junction held 4 bases outside the gene matches. There are 13 residues in the CDR3. The CDR3 DNA reads TGTGCCAGCAGTTCCCTGACAGGGGGCGAGCAGTACTTC. Amino acids: CASSSLTGGEQYF.